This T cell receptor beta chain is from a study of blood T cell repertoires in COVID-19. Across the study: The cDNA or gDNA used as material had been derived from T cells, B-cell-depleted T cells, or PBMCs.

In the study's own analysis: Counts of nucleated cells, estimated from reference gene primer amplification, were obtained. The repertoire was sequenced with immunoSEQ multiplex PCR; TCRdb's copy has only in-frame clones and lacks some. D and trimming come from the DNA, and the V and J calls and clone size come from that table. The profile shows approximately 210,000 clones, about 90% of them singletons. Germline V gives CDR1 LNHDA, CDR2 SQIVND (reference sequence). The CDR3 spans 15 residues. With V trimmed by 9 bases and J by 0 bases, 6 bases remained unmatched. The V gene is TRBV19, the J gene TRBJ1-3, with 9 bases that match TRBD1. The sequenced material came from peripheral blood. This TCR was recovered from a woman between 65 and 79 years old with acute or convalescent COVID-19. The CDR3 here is CASRRTGDSGNTIYF. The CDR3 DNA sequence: TGTGCCAGCCGGAGGACAGGGGACTCTGGAAACACCATATATTTT.